The TCR beta chain under discussion was sequenced for a study of cytomegalovirus exposure and HLA in healthy donors. CDR1 KGHSH and CDR2 LQKENI come from the germline V gene. The V end was cut by 6 bases, the J end by 3 bases, with 17 bases between. The CDR3 extends over 15 amino acids. A word on this clone: Its antigen remains unknown.

Study-wide points: Diagnosis of cytomegalovirus status made by the classifier reportedly showed high specificity and sensitivity.

Some clones are missing from TCRdb's copy, which holds only in-frame ones; the method was immunoSEQ multiplex PCR. The table has about 120,000 clones, more than 75% seen once. The TCR comes from a woman aged 30 to 39 in good health and CMV-seronegative. This chain links TRBV18 with TRBJ1-2, with D tentatively TRBD1 (5 bases). Sequences were obtained from PBMCs. The CDR3 protein is CASSLQGGVDYGYTF. The CDR3 DNA is TGTGCCAGCTCGCTCCAGGGCGGGGTGGACTATGGCTACACCTTC.